The T cell receptor (beta chain) described here comes from a study of a mutant IDH1 vaccine in newly diagnosed glioma. Whole-study context: Treated patients had a mean age of approximately 41 years and a sex split that was about 62% male and roughly 40% female.

As to time point: baseline, week 1 (first vaccination visit). Treatment given: pre-vaccination baseline after standard-of-care therapy. Newly diagnosed WHO grade 3 or 4 IDH1-mutant, ATRX-lost astrocytomas were identified in the donors. Germline assignment: CDR1 SGHDN and CDR2 FVKESK. Trimming pared 4 bases from V and 1 base from J, leaving 13 bases between. There are 16 residues in the CDR3. Overall study results and limits: Vaccination induced immune responses in 85% to 95% of patients.

Clones were sequenced by immunoSEQ multiplex PCR, and TCRdb holds only the in-frame ones, with some missing. This table holds tens of thousands of clones, over 70% found once. To note about this clone: Its specificity is not known.

This sample comprised peripheral blood mononuclear cells (PBMCs), obtained from a glioma patient treated with radiotherapy, temozolomide or both. The clonotype originates from a young woman with glioma. Some clones in this sample may be carry-over from other donors' samples. The genes are TRBV14 and TRBJ2-2, with a possible D match to TRBD2 (5 bases). Written as DNA, the CDR3 is TGTGCCAGCAGCCTCCTGGACTCCTGGAACACCGGGGAGCTGTTTTTT. This codes for CASSLLDSWNTGELFF. Based on the CDR3 plus reference TRBV14 and TRBJ2-2, the full variable domain is EAGVTQFPSHSVIEKGQTVTLRCDPISGHDNLYWYRRVMGKEIKFLLHFVKESKQDESGMPNNRFLAERTGGTYSTLKVQPAELEDSGVYFCASSLLDSWNTGELFFGEGSRLTVL.